Each of the 20 T cell receptor beta chains below was sequenced from the same sample in a study of PD-1 blockade in classical Hodgkin lymphoma. Patients all relapsed after autologous stem cell transplantation, and there was variation in brentuximab vedotin exposure. Method: immunoSEQ multiplex PCR; TCRdb's copy keeps in-frame clones and lacks some. The sample lists more than 25,000 clones, about four fifths seen once, with around a third in the top ten. The starting material was peripheral blood mononuclear cells (PBMCs), obtained before the second cycle of nivolumab. These receptors came from a human donor with classical Hodgkin lymphoma.

The rearrangement uses TRBV5-1 and TRBJ2-3; D remains unclear. Germline CDR1 reads SGHRS; CDR2 reads YFSETQ. Trimming cost V 4 bases and J 4 bases, with 7 bases left between them. The CDR3 has 12 amino acids. CDR3 loop: CASSRDSDTQYF. DNA for the CDR3: TGCGCCAGCAGCCGAGACTCAGATACGCAGTATTTT.

The chain recombines TRBV7-2 with TRBJ1-2; maybe TRBD1 (6 bases). The V end was cut by 7 bases, the J end by 8 bases, with 14 bases between. CDR1 is SGHTA and CDR2 is FQGNSA in the germline V gene. This CDR3 is 12 amino acids long. The DNA for the CDR3 is TGTGCCAGCAACTCCCTAGGGGGGGGCTACACCTTC. Translated, it gives CASNSLGGGYTF.

The chain carries TRBV6-5 and TRBJ2-2, with a tentative D call TRBD2 (6 bases). The CDR3 consists of 14 residues. V lost 2 bases and J 7 bases, leaving 11 bases between the germline ends. Germline values: CDR1 MNHEY, CDR2 SVGAGI. CDR3 residues: CASSYIREIGELFF. CDR3 in DNA: TGTGCCAGCAGTTACATCCGGGAGATCGGGGAGCTGTTTTTT.

This rearrangement joins TRBV27 to TRBJ1-1, with D possibly being TRBD1 (5 bases). V gave up 1 base and J gave up 4 bases, with 13 bases separating them. The CDR3 contains 15 residues. From germline, CDR1 is MNHEY and CDR2 SMNVEV (reference sequence). CDR3 nucleotide sequence: TGTGCCAGCAGTTTATTTTTTGGGGGTCGCACTGAAGCTTTCTTT. Amino acid sequence: CASSLFFGGRTEAFF.

This chain links TRBV9 with TRBJ1-2; unclear D gene. Per germline, CDR1 SGDLS and CDR2 YYNGEE. This CDR3 spans 14 amino acids. Trimming removed 0 bases at V and 8 bases at J, with 14 bases between. CDR3 sequence: CASSVAETGRGYTF. The CDR3 DNA sequence: TGTGCCAGCAGCGTAGCTGAGACGGGCCGCGGCTACACCTTC.

V is TRBV6-1 and J is TRBJ2-7; D is ambiguous. Trimming left V 8 bases short and J 0 bases short, with 17 bases between. This CDR3 contains 15 residues. Germline V gives CDR1 MNHNS, CDR2 SASEGT. CDR3 sequence: CASVPAQRYSYEQYF. The CDR3 nucleotides read TGTGCCAGCGTCCCTGCGCAGCGCTACTCCTACGAGCAGTACTTC.

The J gene is TRBJ1-4, the V gene TRBV6-1; weak D call: TRBD1 (6 bases). Germline values: CDR1 MNHNS, CDR2 SASEGT. Trimming removed 2 bases from V and 7 bases from J, with 14 bases in between. This CDR3 has 15 amino acids. The CDR3, as DNA: TGTGCCAGCAGTGAACTGTCAGGGGTGGGTGAAAAACTGTTTTTT. This sequence encodes CASSELSGVGEKLFF.

The chain employs TRBV7-8 and TRBJ1-1, with a possible D match to TRBD1 (5 bases). Germline values: CDR1 SGHVS, CDR2 FQNEAQ. The CDR3 contains 17 residues. The V and J ends lost 5 bases and 7 bases respectively, with 26 bases between them. In DNA form, the CDR3 reads TGTGCCAGCAGCGAGAACGATTTGACCCAGGGCTTTGGTGAAGCTTTCTTT. It yields the protein CASSENDLTQGFGEAFF.

The chain joins TRBV5-1 to TRBJ1-4; D ambiguous. The V gene's germline CDR1 is SGHRS and CDR2 YFSETQ. This CDR3 comprises 13 residues. Trimming cost V 0 bases and J 8 bases, with 8 bases left between them. The CDR3 spells CASSLDLSEKLFF. CDR3 DNA sequence: TGCGCCAGCAGCTTGGACCTAAGCGAAAAACTGTTTTTT.

With regard to this clone: Relative to the germline gene, one junction end is altered; a read error may explain this. The chain joins TRBV7-7 to TRBJ2-3, with 13 bases fitting TRBD2. Germline lookup yields CDR1 SSHAT and CDR2 FNYEAQ (reference sequence). The CDR3 is 17 residues long. CDR3 sequence: CASSHGLAGATGDTQYF. As DNA, the CDR3 is TGTGCTAGCAGCCACGGACTAGCGGGGGCAACGGGAGATACGCAGTATTTT.

In this sample, this clone turned up a few times. Other nucleotide sequences in the sample specify the same CDR3. The chain combines TRBV9 with TRBJ2-5; D not certain. Germline-derived CDR1 and CDR2 are SGDLS and YYNGEE. V was shortened by 2 bases and J by 3 bases, with 5 bases between the two germline ends. The CDR3 runs to 12 residues. CDR3 protein: CASSVNEETQYF. The CDR3 DNA sequence: TGTGCCAGCAGCGTCAATGAAGAGACCCAGTACTTC.

There are a few counts of this clone. The chain recombines TRBV7-9 with TRBJ1-1, with TRBD1 matching over 9 bases. Trimming took 3 bases from V and 6 from J; bases not matched to a gene: 5. In germline, CDR1 is SEHNR, CDR2 FQNEAQ (reference sequence). This CDR3 spans 14 amino acids. CDR3 nucleotides: TGTGCCAGCAGCTTCGGACAGGGGATCCCTGAAGCTTTCTTT. It yields the protein CASSFGQGIPEAFF.

The chain couples TRBV13 to TRBJ1-1; D uncertain. CDR3 size: 16 residues. Trimming removed 2 bases at V and 0 bases at J, with 13 bases between. The germline gives CDR1 PRHDT, CDR2 FYEKMQ (reference sequence). CDR3: CASSLFVAFMNTEAFF. CDR3 sequence (DNA): TGTGCCAGCAGCTTATTTGTCGCTTTCATGAACACTGAAGCTTTCTTT.

The genes are TRBV6-5 and TRBJ1-2; the match to TRBD1 covers 11 bases. V gave up 5 bases and J gave up 4 bases; unmatched junction bases: 0. This CDR3 is built from 13 residues. CDR1 and CDR2 from the germline V gene are MNHEY and SVGAGI. The CDR3 sequence: CASSGTGGYGYTF. CDR3 sequence (DNA): TGTGCCAGCAGTGGGACAGGGGGCTATGGCTACACCTTC.

The rearrangement links TRBV18 to TRBJ2-7; the D call may be TRBD1 or TRBD2 (5 bases each). The CDR3 length is 14 residues. Trimming shortened V by 0 bases and J by 3 bases, and 9 bases separated the two germline ends. Germline values: CDR1 KGHSH, CDR2 LQKENI. The CDR3 region has the DNA TGTGCCAGCTCACCACCCGGGACCTACTACGAGCAGTACTTC. Its protein is CASSPPGTYYEQYF.

This clone has more than one count but fewer than ten. A read error may produce the germline difference seen at one junction end. This sequence joins TRBV2 and TRBJ1-1; no clear D gene. Germline V gene sequence: CDR1 SNHLY, CDR2 FYNNEI. The CDR3 runs 11 residues. The CDR3 sequence is CASSPWGSVIF. The CDR3 nucleotides read TGTGCCAGCAGTCCCTGGGGAAGTGTTATCTTT. The entire variable domain, with the rest obtained from reference TRBV2 and TRBJ1-1, is as follows: EPEVTQTPSHQVTQMGQEVILRCVPISNHLYFYWYRQILGQKVEFLVSFYNNEISEKSEIFDDQFSVERPDGSNFTLKIRSTKLEDSAMYFCASSPWGSVIFGQGTRLTVV.

The chain links TRBV5-1 to TRBJ2-7; 8 bases map to TRBD1. CDR3 length equals 15 residues. Germline CDR1 SGHRS, CDR2 YFSETQ. The V gene end was trimmed by 4 bases and the J gene end by 2 bases; junction bases not matched to a gene: 8. The CDR3 is CASSLTGQGPYEQYF. The CDR3 DNA is TGCGCCAGCAGCCTAACTGGACAGGGCCCCTACGAGCAGTACTTC. The full variable domain, its missing parts supplied by reference TRBV5-1 and TRBJ2-7, is KAGVTQTPRYLIKTRGQQVTLSCSPISGHRSVSWYQQTPGQGLQFLFEYFSETQRNKGNFPGRFSGRQFSNSRSEMNVSTLELGDSALYLCASSLTGQGPYEQYFGPGTRLTVT.

The chain joins TRBV2 to TRBJ2-7; the match to TRBD1 covers 7 bases. The V and J ends lost 6 bases and 0 bases, in that order; junction bases with no gene match: 8. CDR3 size: 15 residues. The germline V gene has CDR1 SNHLY and CDR2 FYNNEI. Written as DNA, the CDR3 is TGTGCCAGCAGCTACTCGGGACAGCTCTCCTACGAGCAGTACTTC. Residues: CASSYSGQLSYEQYF.

This clone was counted a few times. The chain links TRBV5-6 to TRBJ2-1; TRBD2 matches at 12 bases. Per germline, CDR1 SGHDT and CDR2 YYEEEE. The CDR3 runs to 17 residues. After removal of 0 bases from V and 5 bases from J, the junction contained 6 bases not matched to a gene. In DNA form, the CDR3 reads TGTGCCAGCAGCTTGGGCACTAGCGGGGGGAGGGACAATGAGCAGTTCTTC. Translating it yields CASSLGTSGGRDNEQFF.

This rearrangement joins TRBV10-1 to TRBJ2-5; D remains ambiguous. The J call may be incorrect, as the DNA end agrees better with TRBJ2-7. The CDR3 is 11 residues long. Germline V gene data show CDR1 as WNHNN and CDR2 as SYGVQD (reference sequence). DNA for the CDR3: TGCGCCAGCAGTCGCCGGGACGAGCAGTACTTC. Translated, it gives CASSRRDEQYF.